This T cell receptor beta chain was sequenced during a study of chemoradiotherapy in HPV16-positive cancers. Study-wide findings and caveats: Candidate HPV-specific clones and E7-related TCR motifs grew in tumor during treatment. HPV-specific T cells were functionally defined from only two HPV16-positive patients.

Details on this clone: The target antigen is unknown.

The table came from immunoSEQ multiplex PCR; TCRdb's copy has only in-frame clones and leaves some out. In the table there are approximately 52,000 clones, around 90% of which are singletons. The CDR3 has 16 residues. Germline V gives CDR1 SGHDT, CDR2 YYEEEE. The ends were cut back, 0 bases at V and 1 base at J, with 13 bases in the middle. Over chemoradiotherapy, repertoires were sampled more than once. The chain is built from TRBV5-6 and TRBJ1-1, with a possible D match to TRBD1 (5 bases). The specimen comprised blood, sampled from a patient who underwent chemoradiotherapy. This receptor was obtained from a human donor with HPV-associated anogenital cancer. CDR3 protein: CASSLVSPGGNTEAFF. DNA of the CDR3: TGTGCCAGCAGCTTGGTCTCCCCGGGGGGGAACACTGAAGCTTTCTTT.